This is a list of T cell receptor beta chains from one sample in a study of blood T cell repertoires in COVID-19. The table came from immunoSEQ multiplex PCR; TCRdb's copy has only in-frame clones and leaves some out. The sample lists 85,000 to 100,000 clones, roughly 83% occurring once. The sequenced sample was peripheral blood. The origin of the receptors is a human donor in a cohort sampled during active COVID-19. The CDR3 runs from the conserved cysteine through the conserved F or W. D genes are given only for firm matches. Size is omitted from some rows. Given values are once, few, many or a class for expanded clones.

-,-,TRBJ1-5,TRBV7-8,CASSSNRGNQPQHF,TGTGCCAGCAGTTCCAACAGGGGCAATCAGCCCCAGCATTTT
TRBD2,-,TRBJ2-1,TRBV14,CASSQDRKIAGGPWQFF,TGTGCCAGCAGCCAAGATCGGAAGATAGCGGGAGGGCCGTGGCAGTTCTTC
TRBD1,-,TRBJ1-2,TRBV18,CAGHGGTGDGYTF,TGTGCCGGACACGGGGGGACAGGGGACGGCTACACCTTC
TRBD2,-,TRBJ2-1,TRBV11-3,CASSLVSGGSYNEQFF,TGTGCCAGCAGCTTAGTTAGCGGGGGTTCCTACAATGAGCAGTTCTTC
-,few,TRBJ1-3,TRBV19,CASSMGSLRNTIYF,TGTGCCAGTAGTATGGGCAGCCTCCGAAACACCATATATTTT
TRBD1,-,TRBJ2-7,TRBV6-5,CASRTGGGYEQYF,TGTGCCAGCAGAACAGGGGGTGGCTACGAGCAGTACTTC
TRBD1,-,TRBJ1-4,TRBV28,CASSTIPTGANEKLFF,TGTGCCAGCAGTACAATCCCGACAGGGGCTAATGAAAAACTGTTTTTT
-,many,TRBJ2-7,TRBV10-3,CAIRSYSEQYF,TGTGCCATCAGGTCATACTCCGAGCAGTACTTC
TRBD1,-,TRBJ2-5,TRBV5-5,CASSRTDRGRAQETQYF,TGTGCCAGCAGCCGGACGGACAGGGGGCGAGCCCAAGAGACCCAGTACTTC
-,-,TRBJ2-2,TRBV6-1,CASSGFFGSNTGELFF,TGTGCCAGCAGTGGTTTTTTCGGGTCGAACACCGGGGAGCTGTTTTTT
-,-,TRBJ2-5,TRBV25-1,CASTPGNQETQYF,TGTGCCAGCACCCCCGGGAACCAAGAGACCCAGTACTTC
TRBD2,-,TRBJ2-7,TRBV6-5,CASGTSGRWGGEQYF,TGTGCCAGTGGGACTAGCGGGAGGTGGGGCGGCGAGCAGTACTTC
TRBD1,once,TRBJ1-1,TRBV19,CASSVDRGSTEAFF,TGTGCCAGTAGTGTAGACAGGGGGTCGACTGAAGCTTTCTTT
TRBD2,-,TRBJ2-3,TRBV7-9,CASSLRTSGPSDTQYF,TGTGCCAGCAGCCTCCGGACTAGCGGGCCGTCAGATACGCAGTATTTT
-,-,TRBJ1-2,TRBV5-1,CASSFSEVPNYGYTF,TGCGCCAGCAGCTTTTCTGAGGTTCCTAACTATGGCTACACCTTC
-,-,TRBJ1-5,TRBV7-8,CASSFRPRSNQPQHF,TGTGCCAGCAGCTTCAGGCCTCGTAGCAATCAGCCCCAGCATTTT
TRBD1,-,TRBJ1-1,TRBV18,CASSQYGTDTEAFF,TGTGCCAGCTCACAATATGGGACAGACACTGAAGCTTTCTTT
TRBD2,-,TRBJ2-7,TRBV20-1,CSARLAYEQYF,TGCAGTGCCAGACTAGCTTACGAGCAGTACTTC
-,-,TRBJ2-3,TRBV5-1,CASKAGFGSDTQYF,TGCGCCAGCAAGGCGGGGTTTGGCTCCGATACGCAGTATTTT
-,few,TRBJ1-1,TRBV6-2/TRBV6-3,CASSYALMRTEAFF,TGTGCCAGCAGTTACGCCTTGATGCGCACTGAAGCTTTCTTT
TRBD2,once,TRBJ2-1,TRBV19,CASSLTSGRIYNEQFF,TGTGCCAGTAGTCTAACTAGCGGGAGGATTTACAATGAGCAGTTCTTC
TRBD2,-,TRBJ2-7,TRBV9,CASSPTSGTSYEQYF,TGTGCCAGCAGCCCGACTAGCGGGACCTCCTACGAGCAGTACTTC
TRBD1,-,TRBJ2-2,TRBV28,CASSLPGQVNTGELFF,TGTGCCAGCAGTTTACCCGGACAGGTGAACACCGGGGAGCTGTTTTTT
-,-,TRBJ1-5,TRBV4-2,CASSQGGVGNQPQHF,TGTGCCAGCAGCCAGGGCGGGGTCGGCAATCAGCCCCAGCATTTT
TRBD2,-,TRBJ2-3,TRBV6-2/TRBV6-3,CASSYSTTGEVAGGTDTQYF,TGTGCCAGCAGTTACTCGACCACGGGCGAAGTAGCGGGGGGCACAGATACGCAGTATTTT
-,-,TRBJ1-1,TRBV28,CASSKTLGRTEAFF,TGTGCCAGCAGCAAAACCCTGGGGAGGACTGAAGCTTTCTTT
-,-,TRBJ2-1,TRBV18,CASSPSGIGEQFF,TGTGCCAGCTCACCGTCAGGGATAGGTGAGCAGTTCTTC
TRBD1,-,TRBJ2-6,TRBV10-3,CAISTAGGQGASGANVLTF,TGTGCCATCAGCACAGCAGGAGGACAGGGGGCGTCTGGGGCCAACGTCCTGACTTTC
TRBD1,-,TRBJ1-2,TRBV2,CASSGQGARVGGYTF,TGTGCCAGCAGCGGGCAGGGGGCCCGGGTTGGTGGCTACACCTTC
-,-,TRBJ2-1,TRBV5-1,CASSLQGSASSYNEQFF,TGCGCCAGCAGCTTGCAGGGCTCCGCCAGCTCCTACAATGAGCAGTTCTTC
-,-,TRBJ1-5,TRBV24-1,CATSDRYPGDSNQPQHF,TGTGCCACCAGTGACCGCTACCCAGGGGATAGCAATCAGCCCCAGCATTTT
TRBD2,-,TRBJ2-7,TRBV27,CASSPLADISYEQYF,TGTGCCAGCAGTCCTCTAGCGGATATTTCCTACGAGCAGTACTTC
TRBD2,-,TRBJ2-5,TRBV15,CATSRPTSGIETQYF,TGTGCCACCAGCAGGCCGACTAGCGGCATTGAGACCCAGTACTTC
-,-,TRBJ1-2,TRBV24-1,CATSDSGGEIYGYTF,TGTGCCACCAGTGATTCGGGGGGGGAAATCTATGGCTACACCTTC
-,-,TRBJ2-3,TRBV6-6,CASRVSGSTDTQYF,TGTGCCAGCCGCGTTTCCGGTAGCACAGATACGCAGTATTTT
-,-,TRBJ1-2,TRBV29-1,CSAGSANYGYTF,TGCAGCGCCGGGAGTGCTAACTATGGCTACACCTTC
TRBD1,-,TRBJ1-5,TRBV6-2/TRBV6-3,CASSQGVGNQPQHF,TGTGCCAGCAGTCAGGGGGTTGGCAATCAGCCCCAGCATTTT
TRBD2,-,TRBJ2-3,TRBV6-1,CASSARSSGRSDTQYF,TGTGCCAGCAGTGCCCGATCTAGCGGGAGGTCAGATACGCAGTATTTT
TRBD1,-,TRBJ1-1,TRBV3-1/TRBV3-2,CASSQYRGMAEAFF,TGTGCCAGCAGCCAGTACAGGGGGATGGCTGAAGCTTTCTTT
TRBD2,few,TRBJ2-2,TRBV2,CASSPSGSGELFF,TGTGCCAGCAGTCCTAGCGGGAGCGGGGAGCTGTTTTTT
TRBD1,-,TRBJ2-7,TRBV6-5,CASRSGQGASYEQYF,TGTGCCAGCAGATCCGGTCAGGGGGCCTCCTACGAGCAGTACTTC
TRBD1,-,TRBJ1-1,TRBV15,CATSRPNRGRTEAFF,TGTGCCACCAGCAGACCAAACAGGGGACGGACTGAAGCTTTCTTT
TRBD1,-,TRBJ2-1,TRBV7-3,CASSYTGVGYGNEQFF,TGTGCCAGCAGCTACACAGGGGTAGGGTATGGGAATGAGCAGTTCTTC
-,-,TRBJ2-1,TRBV5-1,CASSLVGGSGVNEQFF,TGCGCCAGCAGCTTGGTTGGCGGATCGGGTGTTAATGAGCAGTTCTTC
TRBD2,-,TRBJ2-5,TRBV19,CASSVPGLAQETQYF,TGTGCCAGTAGTGTACCGGGACTAGCCCAAGAGACCCAGTACTTC
-,-,TRBJ2-5,TRBV7-7,CASSLDLALQETQYF,TGTGCTAGCAGCTTAGACCTAGCGCTCCAAGAGACCCAGTACTTC
-,-,TRBJ2-7,TRBV4-2,CASSRQTGTEKYEQYF,TGTGCCAGCAGCCGACAGACCGGGACTGAAAAATACGAGCAGTACTTC
-,-,TRBJ1-3,TRBV7-9,CASSLPGPGNTIYF,TGTGCCAGCAGCTTACCAGGGCCTGGAAACACCATATATTTT
TRBD2,-,TRBJ2-1,TRBV6-5,CASSVLTGGPGEQFF,TGTGCCAGCAGCGTATTAACGGGAGGGCCCGGTGAGCAGTTCTTC
-,-,TRBJ1-1,TRBV6-1,CASSELGPGDTEAFF,TGTGCCAGCAGTGAATTGGGTCCGGGGGACACTGAAGCTTTCTTT
TRBD1,-,TRBJ1-2,TRBV19,CASSIASGQNYGYTF,TGTGCCAGTAGTATCGCCTCGGGACAGAACTATGGCTACACCTTC
-,once,TRBJ2-5,TRBV24-1,CATSDGDTKETQYF,TGTGCCACCAGTGATGGGGACACAAAAGAGACCCAGTACTTC
-,once,TRBJ2-2,TRBV3-1/TRBV3-2,CASSPKASGLNTGELFF,TGTGCCAGCAGCCCGAAGGCCTCGGGTCTGAACACCGGGGAGCTGTTTTTT
TRBD1,-,TRBJ2-1,TRBV19,CASSRQGAGSDEQFF,TGTGCCAGTAGTCGACAGGGGGCAGGTTCCGATGAGCAGTTCTTC
TRBD2,-,TRBJ2-1,TRBV18,CASSPTLAGANYNEQFF,TGTGCCAGCTCACCCACCCTAGCGGGAGCGAATTACAATGAGCAGTTCTTC
TRBD1,-,TRBJ2-7,TRBV10-3,CAISKPGQDYEQYF,TGTGCCATCAGTAAACCGGGACAGGACTACGAGCAGTACTTC
-,-,TRBJ2-3,TRBV5-1,CASSLETTPSRYF,TGCGCCAGCAGCTTGGAGACTACCCCCTCGAGGTATTTT
-,-,TRBJ2-2,TRBV27,CASSLLGVMTGELFF,TGTGCCAGCAGTTTATTAGGGGTAATGACCGGGGAGCTGTTTTTT
TRBD1,-,TRBJ2-1,TRBV3-1/TRBV3-2,CASSQGRQGRVDEQFF,TGTGCCAGCAGCCAAGGGCGACAGGGGAGAGTGGATGAGCAGTTCTTC